The present entry profiles one T cell receptor (beta chain) with its context. The target antigen is unknown. The method was immunoSEQ multiplex PCR; TCRdb's version includes in-frame clones alone and lacks a portion of them. The sample contains 150,000 or so clones, roughly 94% of which appear only once. These data come from a study of T cell responses to AZD1222 COVID-19 vaccine. Turning to the study itself: Whether given at about 4 or about 12 weeks, second doses were pooled.

The V segment lost 2 bases and the J segment 2 bases; nucleotides outside the gene matches: 5. CDR3 length equals 16 residues. Germline values: CDR1 PRHDT, CDR2 FYEKMQ (reference sequence). Study-wide results and caveats: No repertoire was sampled before or during the peak T cell response, only after it. Among AZD1222 vaccinees, only six or seven were seropositive at baseline.

The chain is built from TRBV13 and TRBJ2-3, with 9 bases lining up with TRBD2. This specimen consisted of peripheral blood, obtained on day 0 of AZD1222 vaccination. This clonotype was sampled from an adult in good health. For the CDR3, the DNA is TGTGCCAGCAGCTTAAGTCTAGCGGGGATCACAGATACGCAGTATTTT. It translates to CASSLSLAGITDTQYF.